Following are 10 T cell receptor beta chains from one sample sequenced in a study of monozygotic twins with cystic fibrosis. Measured with immunoSEQ multiplex PCR; TCRdb has only the in-frame clones, and not every one. The sample contains 36,000 or so clones, 90% to 95% of which appear only once. Input material: blood. The receptors shown here come from a boy aged 2 to 9 with cystic fibrosis.

This chain connects TRBV15 to TRBJ2-3; the D gene is possibly TRBD2 (5 bases). Germline assignment: CDR1 LNHNV and CDR2 YYDKDF (reference sequence). The CDR3 is made up of 17 amino acids. V was shortened by 2 bases and J by 0 bases, with 15 bases between the two germline ends. The CDR3 DNA sequence: TGTGCCACCAGCAGACGGACCTTGGACTCTAGCACAGATACGCAGTATTTT. Encoded protein: CATSRRTLDSSTDTQYF.

The chain uses TRBV7-9 and TRBJ1-3; weak D call: TRBD1 (5 bases). Germline V gene data show CDR1 as SEHNR and CDR2 as FQNEAQ (reference sequence). The ends were cut back, 7 bases at V and 1 base at J, with 17 bases in the middle. The CDR3 loop spans 16 amino acids. CDR3 amino acids: CASIKEGLGSGNTIYF. DNA of the CDR3: TGTGCCAGCATCAAAGAGGGGCTCGGATCTGGAAACACCATATATTTT. The variable domain in full, with the rest retrieved from reference TRBV7-9 and TRBJ1-3, is DTGVSQNPRHKITKRGQNVTFRCDPISEHNRLYWYRQTLGQGPEFLTYFQNEAQLEKSRLLSDRFSAERPKGSFSTLEIQRTEQGDSAMYLCASIKEGLGSGNTIYFGEGSWLTVV.

The V call is TRBV19, the J call TRBJ2-6; tentative D call: TRBD1 (5 bases). The CDR3 runs to 15 residues. V dropped 6 bases and J dropped 0 bases, with 9 bases sitting between them. Per the germline V gene, CDR1 is LNHDA and CDR2 is SQIVND (reference sequence). CDR3 in amino acids: CASSGQYSGANVLTF. The CDR3 nucleotides are TGTGCCAGTAGCGGACAATACTCTGGGGCCAACGTCCTGACTTTC.

For the CDR3, the DNA is TGTGCCAGCAGCCCTCTTGGGACGCAATACGAGCAGTACTTC. This codes for CASSPLGTQYEQYF. The chain has TRBV11-2 and TRBJ2-7; D could derive from TRBD1 or TRBD2 (5 bases each). The CDR3 has 14 residues. V gave up 5 bases and J gave up 4 bases, with 15 bases separating them. Germline V gives CDR1 SGHAT, CDR2 FQNNGV.

The CDR3 here is CASSLESNEQFF. CDR3 nucleotides: TGTGCCAGCAGCTTGGAGTCCAATGAGCAGTTCTTC. This chain joins TRBV5-6 and TRBJ2-1; D is unresolved. Deletions cut 0 bases from V and 6 bases from J, with 4 bases between. Germline CDR1 is SGHDT and CDR2 is YYEEEE. CDR3 length: 12 amino acids.

The chain carries TRBV30 and TRBJ2-5; 7 nucleotides match TRBD2. The germline CDR1 and CDR2 sequences are GTSNPN and SVGIG (reference sequence). This CDR3 is built from 15 residues. The V and J ends lost 8 bases and 5 bases, in that order; junction bases with no gene match: 17. The CDR3 DNA follows: TGTGCCCCCCAGCTGGGAGGGTACGGGCGGGAGACCCAGTACTTC. Residues: CAPQLGGYGRETQYF.

This rearrangement joins TRBV19 to TRBJ1-1; TRBD1 aligns across 9 bases. This CDR3 is built from 14 residues. V lost 5 bases and J lost 10; bases outside the gene matches: 11. The germline gives CDR1 LNHDA, CDR2 SQIVND (reference sequence). In nucleotides, the CDR3 is TGTGCCAGTAGTCCCGGGACAGGGAGCCAGGGAGCTTTCTTT. The encoded protein is CASSPGTGSQGAFF. Based on the CDR3 plus reference TRBV19 and TRBJ1-1, the full variable domain is DGGITQSPKYLFRKEGQNVTLSCEQNLNHDAMYWYRQDPGQGLRLIYYSQIVNDFQKGDIAEGYSVSREKKESFPLTVTSAQKNPTAFYLCASSPGTGSQGAFFGQGTRLTVV.

CDR3 nucleotide sequence: TGCGCCAGCAGCCAAGGCCCCAAATCCCTGATGGTGAACACTGAAGCTTTCTTT. Translating it yields CASSQGPKSLMVNTEAFF. The genes are TRBV4-1 and TRBJ1-1; D unresolved. This CDR3 has 18 residues. The V end lost 1 base, the J end lost 0 bases, and 18 bases lay between the germline ends. Germline V gene sequence: CDR1 MGHRA, CDR2 YSYEKL.

This chain connects TRBV7-2 to TRBJ1-1; no clear D. V shed 3 bases and J shed 0 bases, with 8 bases lying between them. CDR3 length: 14 residues. The germline V gene encodes CDR1 SGHTA and CDR2 FQGNSA. CDR3 residues: CASSFERMNTEAFF. CDR3 DNA sequence: TGTGCCAGCAGCTTCGAACGTATGAACACTGAAGCTTTCTTT.

The chain is built from TRBV19 and TRBJ1-1; D is undetermined. Trimming shortened V by 2 bases and J by 7 bases, and 5 bases separated the two germline ends. Germline CDR1 is LNHDA and CDR2 is SQIVND (reference sequence). The CDR3 totals 11 residues. CDR3: CASSISYEAFF. As DNA, the CDR3 is TGTGCCAGTAGTATATCGTATGAAGCTTTCTTT. The complete variable domain, with remaining parts taken from reference TRBV19 and TRBJ1-1, reads DGGITQSPKYLFRKEGQNVTLSCEQNLNHDAMYWYRQDPGQGLRLIYYSQIVNDFQKGDIAEGYSVSREKKESFPLTVTSAQKNPTAFYLCASSISYEAFFGQGTRLTVV.